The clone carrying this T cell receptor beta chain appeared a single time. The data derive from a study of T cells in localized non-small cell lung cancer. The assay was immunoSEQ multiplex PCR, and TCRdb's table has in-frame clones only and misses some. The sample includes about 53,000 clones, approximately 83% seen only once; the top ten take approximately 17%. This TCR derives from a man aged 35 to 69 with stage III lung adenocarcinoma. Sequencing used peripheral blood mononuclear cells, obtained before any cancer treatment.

The CDR3 bases are TGCGCCAGCAGCCTGGGGGACACGTCCACAGATACGCAGTATTTT. As protein: CASSLGDTSTDTQYF. The chain has TRBV5-1 and TRBJ2-3; D perhaps matches TRBD1 (6 bases). This CDR3 comprises 15 residues. Between the trimmed V and J ends, which lost 4 bases and 2 bases, there was a span of 14 bases. Germline V gives CDR1 SGHRS, CDR2 YFSETQ.